A single TCR beta chain is shown here with its context. As yet, its antigen is unknown. The entry originates in a study of T cell responses to AZD1222 COVID-19 vaccine. Points from the study as a whole: Clonal diversity was possibly underestimated, and the donors were mostly white British, with more females.

V lost 5 bases to trimming and J lost 0 bases; unmatched junction nucleotides: 12. Germline assignment: CDR1 MGHRA and CDR2 YSYEKL. This CDR3 region has 19 residues. Some clones are missing from TCRdb's copy, which holds only in-frame ones; the method was immunoSEQ multiplex PCR. The sample has about 130,000 clones, about 93% seen once. This receptor was identified in an adult in good health. V and J are TRBV4-1 and TRBJ2-6; 8 nucleotides agree with TRBD1. The sample in question was peripheral blood, obtained on day 0 of AZD1222 vaccination. The CDR3 protein is CASSFRTGQTSSGANVLTF. The DNA of the CDR3 is TGCGCCAGCAGCTTCCGGACAGGGCAGACTTCCTCTGGGGCCAACGTCCTGACTTTC.